Listed below are T cell receptor beta chains from one sample, sequenced in a study of PD-L1 blockade in urothelial cancer. Clones were sequenced by immunoSEQ multiplex PCR, and TCRdb holds only the in-frame ones, with some missing. The table includes approximately 51,000 clones, around 88% detected once. Sequencing used PBMCs, obtained around atezolizumab (anti-PD-L1) treatment. All receptors derive from a man in his sixties with urothelial cancer. Each CDR3 is given with its conserved first and last residue. The D gene is left open where the match is weak. Clone size, where shown, is once, few, many, or a class for clones that have expanded.

CDR3 length: 17; clone size: NA; D gene: NA; J gene: TRBJ2-2; V gene: TRBV27; CDR3 protein: CASSLFASGLLTGELFF; CDR3 DNA: TGTGCCAGCAGTTTATTTGCGTCGGGTCTTTTAACCGGGGAGCTGTTTTTT
CDR3 length: 13; clone size: NA; D gene: NA; J gene: TRBJ2-7; V gene: TRBV9; CDR3 protein: CASSVALDREQYF; CDR3 DNA: TGTGCCAGCAGCGTTGCACTAGATCGCGAGCAGTACTTC
CDR3 length: 16; clone size: NA; D gene: TRBD2; J gene: TRBJ2-5; V gene: TRBV4-2; CDR3 protein: CASSQDLAGGRETQYF; CDR3 DNA: TGTGCCAGCAGCCAAGATTTAGCGGGAGGGCGGGAGACCCAGTACTTC
CDR3 length: 14; clone size: once; D gene: NA; J gene: TRBJ2-7; V gene: TRBV7-9; CDR3 protein: CASSLDAGWYEQYF; CDR3 DNA: TGTGCCAGCAGCTTGGATGCGGGATGGTACGAGCAGTACTTC
CDR3 length: 16; clone size: NA; D gene: TRBD2; J gene: TRBJ2-3; V gene: TRBV7-6; CDR3 protein: CASSIVRGRDGDTQYF; CDR3 DNA: TGTGCCAGCAGCATAGTACGGGGGAGGGATGGAGATACGCAGTATTTT
CDR3 length: 18; clone size: NA; D gene: NA; J gene: TRBJ1-5; V gene: TRBV29-1; CDR3 protein: CSGRGGAGNKCSNQPQHF; CDR3 DNA: TGCAGCGGTCGGGGGGGGGCTGGGAATAAGTGTAGCAATCAGCCCCAGCATTTT
CDR3 length: 16; clone size: NA; D gene: NA; J gene: TRBJ2-5; V gene: TRBV7-3; CDR3 protein: CASSPMGSRVAETQYF; CDR3 DNA: TGTGCCAGCAGCCCCATGGGGAGTCGGGTGGCAGAGACCCAGTACTTC
CDR3 length: 15; clone size: NA; D gene: NA; J gene: TRBJ2-1; V gene: TRBV19; CDR3 protein: CASRDGGGRSNEQFF; CDR3 DNA: TGTGCCAGCCGGGACGGGGGAGGTAGGTCGAATGAGCAGTTCTTC
CDR3 length: 15; clone size: NA; D gene: NA; J gene: TRBJ1-4; V gene: TRBV18; CDR3 protein: CASSPSRGGAEKLFF; CDR3 DNA: TGTGCCAGCTCACCATCGAGAGGGGGGGCGGAAAAACTGTTTTTT
CDR3 length: 14; clone size: NA; D gene: NA; J gene: TRBJ2-6; V gene: TRBV4-3; CDR3 protein: CASSQVTGANVLTF; CDR3 DNA: TGCGCCAGCAGCCAAGTAACTGGGGCCAACGTCCTGACTTTC
CDR3 length: 16; clone size: NA; D gene: TRBD2; J gene: TRBJ2-3; V gene: TRBV30; CDR3 protein: CARRGWASGTTDTQYF; CDR3 DNA: TGTGCCCGGAGAGGGTGGGCTAGCGGGACCACAGATACGCAGTATTTT
CDR3 length: 14; clone size: NA; D gene: TRBD1; J gene: TRBJ1-1; V gene: TRBV5-1; CDR3 protein: CASSWNRGDTEAFF; CDR3 DNA: TGCGCCAGCAGCTGGAACAGGGGGGACACTGAAGCTTTCTTT
CDR3 length: 19; clone size: NA; D gene: TRBD2; J gene: TRBJ2-3; V gene: TRBV13; CDR3 protein: CASSLKGLAGGRDTDTQYF; CDR3 DNA: TGTGCCAGCAGCTTAAAGGGACTAGCGGGGGGCCGGGACACAGATACGCAGTATTTT
CDR3 length: 15; clone size: NA; D gene: TRBD2; J gene: TRBJ2-3; V gene: TRBV19; CDR3 protein: CASSSTSGSTDTQYF; CDR3 DNA: TGTGCCAGTAGTTCGACTAGCGGGAGCACAGATACGCAGTATTTT
CDR3 length: 18; clone size: NA; D gene: TRBD1; J gene: TRBJ2-6; V gene: TRBV11-1; CDR3 protein: CASSLVLRGLSGANVLTF; CDR3 DNA: TGTGCCAGCAGCTTAGTTCTCAGGGGGCTCTCTGGGGCCAACGTCCTGACTTTC
CDR3 length: 14; clone size: NA; D gene: NA; J gene: TRBJ1-1; V gene: TRBV5-5; CDR3 protein: CASSLRGLSTEAFF; CDR3 DNA: TGTGCCAGCAGCTTGCGGGGTCTGAGCACTGAAGCTTTCTTT
CDR3 length: 11; clone size: once; D gene: NA; J gene: TRBJ2-7; V gene: TRBV20-1; CDR3 protein: CSAILAYEQYF; CDR3 DNA: TGCAGTGCTATTTTAGCCTACGAGCAGTACTTC
CDR3 length: 14; clone size: NA; D gene: NA; J gene: TRBJ1-4; V gene: TRBV6-5; CDR3 protein: CASSLRTANEKLFF; CDR3 DNA: TGTGCCAGCAGTTTGAGGACAGCTAATGAAAAACTGTTTTTT
CDR3 length: 16; clone size: NA; D gene: NA; J gene: TRBJ2-7; V gene: TRBV6-6; CDR3 protein: CASSPRHGVSSYEQYF; CDR3 DNA: TGTGCCAGCAGCCCCCGACACGGTGTGAGCTCCTACGAGCAGTACTTC
CDR3 length: 16; clone size: NA; D gene: TRBD2; J gene: TRBJ2-1; V gene: TRBV4-1; CDR3 protein: CASSPRIAGVYNEQFF; CDR3 DNA: TGCGCCAGCAGCCCCAGAATAGCGGGGGTATACAATGAGCAGTTCTTC
CDR3 length: 14; clone size: NA; D gene: TRBD2; J gene: TRBJ2-1; V gene: TRBV5-1; CDR3 protein: CASQSGGTYNEQFF; CDR3 DNA: TGCGCCTCTCAGAGCGGGGGGACTTACAATGAGCAGTTCTTC
CDR3 length: 18; clone size: NA; D gene: TRBD2; J gene: TRBJ2-1; V gene: TRBV7-9; CDR3 protein: CASSLARNSGSSYNEQFF; CDR3 DNA: TGTGCCAGCAGCTTAGCAAGAAATAGCGGGAGCTCCTACAATGAGCAGTTCTTC
CDR3 length: 14; clone size: NA; D gene: NA; J gene: TRBJ2-1; V gene: TRBV9; CDR3 protein: CASSVAPSGNEQFF; CDR3 DNA: TGTGCCAGCAGCGTAGCCCCTTCCGGGAATGAGCAGTTCTTC
CDR3 length: 13; clone size: NA; D gene: NA; J gene: TRBJ2-7; V gene: TRBV30; CDR3 protein: CAWSVGRNYEQYF; CDR3 DNA: TGTGCCTGGAGTGTGGGGCGGAACTACGAGCAGTACTTC
CDR3 length: 14; clone size: NA; D gene: NA; J gene: TRBJ2-3; V gene: TRBV5-4; CDR3 protein: CASSVRSNTDTQYF; CDR3 DNA: TGTGCCAGCAGCGTTCGGTCCAACACAGATACGCAGTATTTT
CDR3 length: 14; clone size: once; D gene: TRBD2; J gene: TRBJ2-1; V gene: TRBV11-3; CDR3 protein: CASSLAGGLNEQFF; CDR3 DNA: TGTGCCAGCAGCTTAGCGGGGGGGCTCAATGAGCAGTTCTTC
CDR3 length: 16; clone size: NA; D gene: TRBD2; J gene: TRBJ2-1; V gene: TRBV27; CDR3 protein: CASRKSGTSGNNEQFF; CDR3 DNA: TGTGCCAGCAGAAAGTCCGGGACTAGCGGGAACAATGAGCAGTTCTTC
CDR3 length: 14; clone size: NA; D gene: NA; J gene: TRBJ1-1; V gene: TRBV19; CDR3 protein: CASSDRSRHVEAFF; CDR3 DNA: TGTGCCAGTAGTGACCGCTCTCGACACGTTGAAGCTTTCTTT
CDR3 length: 15; clone size: NA; D gene: NA; J gene: TRBJ1-4; V gene: TRBV7-6; CDR3 protein: CASSATGTPGEKLFF; CDR3 DNA: TGTGCCAGCAGCGCGACCGGGACACCTGGGGAAAAACTGTTTTTT
CDR3 length: 13; clone size: NA; D gene: TRBD2; J gene: TRBJ2-7; V gene: TRBV2; CDR3 protein: CASSEGGRAPQYF; CDR3 DNA: TGTGCCAGCAGTGAAGGCGGGAGGGCGCCGCAGTACTTC
CDR3 length: 12; clone size: few; D gene: NA; J gene: TRBJ1-1; V gene: TRBV15; CDR3 protein: CATSRDGGKAFF; CDR3 DNA: TGTGCCACCAGCAGAGATGGGGGGAAGGCTTTCTTT
CDR3 length: 19; clone size: NA; D gene: TRBD1; J gene: TRBJ2-7; V gene: TRBV6-1; CDR3 protein: CASSEPKPGQVGVGFEQYF; CDR3 DNA: TGTGCCAGCAGTGAACCGAAGCCGGGACAGGTGGGAGTCGGCTTCGAGCAGTACTTC
CDR3 length: 14; clone size: NA; D gene: TRBD1; J gene: TRBJ2-7; V gene: TRBV19; CDR3 protein: CASSPRQGDDEQYF; CDR3 DNA: TGTGCCAGTAGTCCGAGACAGGGGGACGACGAGCAGTACTTC
CDR3 length: 13; clone size: NA; D gene: TRBD1; J gene: TRBJ2-3; V gene: TRBV7-2; CDR3 protein: CASRSDRVNTQYF; CDR3 DNA: TGTGCCAGCAGGTCAGACAGGGTAAATACGCAGTATTTT
CDR3 length: 19; clone size: NA; D gene: TRBD2; J gene: TRBJ2-1; V gene: TRBV5-1; CDR3 protein: CASSPRGLAGGSSYNEQFF; CDR3 DNA: TGCGCCAGCAGCCCACGCGGACTAGCGGGGGGCAGCTCCTACAATGAGCAGTTCTTC
CDR3 length: 17; clone size: few; D gene: TRBD2; J gene: TRBJ2-1; V gene: TRBV28; CDR3 protein: CASSFIGHRGGYFEQFF; CDR3 DNA: TGTGCCAGCAGTTTTATCGGTCATCGGGGAGGGTACTTTGAGCAGTTCTTC
CDR3 length: 13; clone size: NA; D gene: NA; J gene: TRBJ1-6; V gene: TRBV30; CDR3 protein: CACTVLYNSPLHF; CDR3 DNA: TGTGCCTGTACAGTTCTCTATAATTCACCCCTCCACTTT
CDR3 length: 15; clone size: NA; D gene: TRBD2; J gene: TRBJ2-1; V gene: TRBV4-3; CDR3 protein: CASSQPGLGKNEQFF; CDR3 DNA: TGCGCCAGCAGCCAACCGGGACTAGGGAAAAATGAGCAGTTCTTC
CDR3 length: 17; clone size: NA; D gene: NA; J gene: TRBJ2-3; V gene: TRBV2; CDR3 protein: CASSDGDKWTSTDTQYF; CDR3 DNA: TGTGCCAGCAGTGATGGGGACAAATGGACTAGCACAGATACGCAGTATTTT
CDR3 length: 15; clone size: NA; D gene: TRBD1; J gene: TRBJ1-5; V gene: TRBV7-2; CDR3 protein: CASSLADREHQPQHF; CDR3 DNA: TGTGCCAGCAGCTTAGCAGACAGGGAACATCAGCCCCAGCATTTT
CDR3 length: 14; clone size: NA; D gene: NA; J gene: TRBJ1-3; V gene: TRBV6-5; CDR3 protein: CASSIRSRGNTIYF; CDR3 DNA: TGTGCCAGCAGTATCCGGAGCAGAGGAAACACCATATATTTT
CDR3 length: 11; clone size: NA; D gene: NA; J gene: TRBJ2-1; V gene: TRBV7-2; CDR3 protein: CASSPGRREFF; CDR3 DNA: TGTGCCAGCAGCCCGGGACGGAGGGAGTTCTTC
CDR3 length: 15; clone size: NA; D gene: NA; J gene: TRBJ1-1; V gene: TRBV6-5; CDR3 protein: CASSRSQGTRTEAFF; CDR3 DNA: TGTGCCAGCAGTAGGAGTCAGGGTACGAGGACTGAAGCTTTCTTT
CDR3 length: 13; clone size: once; D gene: TRBD1; J gene: TRBJ1-1; V gene: TRBV29-1; CDR3 protein: CSVPRDSGTEAFF; CDR3 DNA: TGCAGCGTTCCCCGGGACAGTGGTACTGAAGCTTTCTTT
CDR3 length: 16; clone size: NA; D gene: NA; J gene: TRBJ1-5; V gene: TRBV19; CDR3 protein: CASSIGGGVRYQPQHF; CDR3 DNA: TGTGCCAGTAGTATCGGCGGGGGAGTCCGCTATCAGCCCCAGCATTTT
CDR3 length: 16; clone size: NA; D gene: NA; J gene: TRBJ1-1; V gene: TRBV11-2; CDR3 protein: CASSPRAGQTNTEAFF; CDR3 DNA: TGTGCCAGCAGCCCCCGGGCGGGGCAAACGAACACTGAAGCTTTCTTT
CDR3 length: 13; clone size: NA; D gene: NA; J gene: TRBJ1-2; V gene: TRBV5-4; CDR3 protein: CASSLSQGMGYTF; CDR3 DNA: TGTGCCAGCAGCTTGTCCCAGGGTATGGGCTACACCTTC
CDR3 length: 15; clone size: NA; D gene: TRBD2; J gene: TRBJ2-1; V gene: TRBV28; CDR3 protein: CASSLWGSGSNEQFF; CDR3 DNA: TGTGCCAGCAGTTTATGGGGTAGCGGGAGCAATGAGCAGTTCTTC
CDR3 length: 16; clone size: once; D gene: NA; J gene: TRBJ2-2; V gene: TRBV11-3; CDR3 protein: CASSTFGGPNTGELFF; CDR3 DNA: TGTGCCAGCAGCACATTCGGGGGGCCGAACACCGGGGAGCTGTTTTTT
CDR3 length: 13; clone size: NA; D gene: TRBD2; J gene: TRBJ2-7; V gene: TRBV18; CDR3 protein: CASSSGAHLGQYF; CDR3 DNA: TGTGCCAGCTCAAGCGGGGCCCATCTAGGGCAGTACTTC
CDR3 length: 15; clone size: NA; D gene: NA; J gene: TRBJ1-1; V gene: TRBV2; CDR3 protein: CASSDSGNRATEAFF; CDR3 DNA: TGTGCCAGCAGTGATTCCGGGAACAGGGCCACTGAAGCTTTCTTT
CDR3 length: 14; clone size: NA; D gene: TRBD1; J gene: TRBJ2-7; V gene: TRBV19; CDR3 protein: CASSGQGRAYEQYF; CDR3 DNA: TGTGCCAGTAGTGGACAGGGGAGGGCCTACGAGCAGTACTTC
CDR3 length: 14; clone size: NA; D gene: NA; J gene: TRBJ2-7; V gene: TRBV9; CDR3 protein: CASSVVPSSYEQYF; CDR3 DNA: TGTGCCAGCAGCGTAGTCCCTAGCTCCTACGAGCAGTACTTC
CDR3 length: 16; clone size: once; D gene: TRBD1; J gene: TRBJ2-7; V gene: TRBV7-6; CDR3 protein: CASSGRDRGPNYEQYF; CDR3 DNA: TGTGCCAGCAGCGGAAGGGACAGGGGGCCGAACTACGAGCAGTACTTC